This T cell receptor (beta chain) was documented in a study of breast tumors, draining lymph nodes, adjacent tissues. The lymph nodes were axillary draining lymph nodes from breast cancer patients. TCRdb recomputed calls from the multiplex PCR reads with MiXCR, one row per CDR3 protein. This table holds 120,000 to 150,000 distinct CDR3 sequences, 30% to 35% found once. As to this clonotype: The antigen remains unidentified.

Per the germline V gene, CDR1 is ENHRY and CDR2 is SYGVKD. V gave up 4 bases and J gave up 10 bases; unmatched junction bases: 6. This CDR3 comprises 13 residues. General observations from the study: Compared with basal-like, luminal-like tumors shared significantly more repertoire with nontumor tissue. Tumors had less TCR diversity than lymph nodes, more than nontumor tissue.

This receptor was taken from a female donor with breast cancer. Some clones in this sample may be carry-over from other donors' samples. The sample consisted of axillary lymph node tissue. This chain joins TRBV10-3 and TRBJ1-5, with 8 bases identical to TRBD1. In nucleotides, the CDR3 is TGTGCCATCAGTGCAGGGGGCGAAGTACCCCAGCATTTT. Translation: CAISAGGEVPQHF.